Each of the 3 T cell receptor beta chains below was sequenced from the same sample in a study of T-cell memory formation after mild COVID-19. TCRdb re-called the 5' RACE reads with MiXCR, one entry per CDR3 protein. The data hold 450,000 or so distinct CDR3 sequences, with over 15% observed a single time. The sequencing sample was made of PBMCs or a T cell subset sorted from them (not recorded which). The receptors here all came from an adult woman who had mild COVID-19 (a few samples of this study predate the infection). Cell type and time point are not known.

The chain combines TRBV20-1 with TRBJ2-3; TRBD2 matches 7 bases. Germline lookup yields CDR1 DFQATT and CDR2 SNEGSKA (reference sequence). Germline trimming cut 2 bases from V and 0 bases from J; bases unmatched to any gene: 14. This CDR3 has 18 amino acids. The CDR3 spells CSARPYREEVGSTDTQYF. CDR3 coding DNA: TGCAGTGCTAGACCTTACCGGGAGGAAGTGGGCAGCACAGATACGCAGTATTTT.

Ten or more counts support this clonotype. V is TRBV19 and J is TRBJ1-1, with no clear D. Per the germline V gene, CDR1 is LNHDA and CDR2 is SQIVND (reference sequence). Trimming took 4 bases from V and 2 from J, leaving 8 bases between them. The CDR3 covers 13 residues. The CDR3 protein is CASSTGVNTEAFF. CDR3 nucleotides: TGTGCCAGTAGTACCGGCGTCAACACTGAAGCTTTCTTT.

The CDR3: CSASKGSGVGLHGYTF. In DNA form, the CDR3 reads TGCAGTGCTAGTAAAGGATCCGGGGTAGGGCTTCATGGCTACACCTTC. This chain uses TRBV20-1 with TRBJ1-2; D not certain. V was clipped by 3 bases and J by 6 bases, with 23 bases between them. The CDR3 is made up of 16 amino acids. Germline V gene data show CDR1 as DFQATT and CDR2 as SNEGSKA (reference sequence).